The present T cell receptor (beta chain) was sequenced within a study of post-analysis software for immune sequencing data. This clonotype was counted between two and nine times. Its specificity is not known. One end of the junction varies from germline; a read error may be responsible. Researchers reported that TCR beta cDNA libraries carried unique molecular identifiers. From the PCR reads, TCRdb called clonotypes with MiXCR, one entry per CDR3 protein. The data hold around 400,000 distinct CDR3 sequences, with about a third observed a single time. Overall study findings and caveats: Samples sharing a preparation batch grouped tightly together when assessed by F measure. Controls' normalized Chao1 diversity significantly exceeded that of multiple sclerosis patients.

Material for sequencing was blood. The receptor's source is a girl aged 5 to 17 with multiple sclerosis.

CDR3 sequence: CACSSTGLEPQHF. The DNA of the CDR3 is TGTGCCTGCAGCTCGACAGGGCTAGAGCCCCAGCATTTT. The chain links TRBV7-9 to TRBJ1-5, with 7 nucleotides matching TRBD1. The CDR3 totals 13 residues. Germline-derived CDR1 and CDR2 are SEHNR and FQNEAQ (reference sequence). The variable domain in full, with the rest retrieved from reference TRBV7-9 and TRBJ1-5, is DTGVSQNPRHKITKRGQNVTFRCDPISEHNRLYWYRQTLGQGPEFLTYFQNEAQLEKSRLLSDRFSAERPKGSFSTLEIQRTEQGDSAMYLCACSSTGLEPQHFGDGTRLSIL.